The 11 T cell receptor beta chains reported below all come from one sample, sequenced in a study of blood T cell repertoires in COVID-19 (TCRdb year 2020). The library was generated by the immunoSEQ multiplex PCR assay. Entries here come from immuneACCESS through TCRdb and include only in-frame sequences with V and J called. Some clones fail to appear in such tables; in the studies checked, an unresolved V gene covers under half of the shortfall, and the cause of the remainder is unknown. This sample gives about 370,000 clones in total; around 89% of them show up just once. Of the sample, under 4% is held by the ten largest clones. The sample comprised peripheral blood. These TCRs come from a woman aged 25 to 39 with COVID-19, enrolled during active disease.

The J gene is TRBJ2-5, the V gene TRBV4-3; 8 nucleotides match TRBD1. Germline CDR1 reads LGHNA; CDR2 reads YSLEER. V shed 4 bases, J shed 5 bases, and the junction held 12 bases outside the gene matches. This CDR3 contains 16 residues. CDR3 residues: CASSPTWTGLGETQYF. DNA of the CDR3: TGCGCCAGCAGCCCAACCTGGACAGGGCTCGGGGAGACCCAGTACTTC.

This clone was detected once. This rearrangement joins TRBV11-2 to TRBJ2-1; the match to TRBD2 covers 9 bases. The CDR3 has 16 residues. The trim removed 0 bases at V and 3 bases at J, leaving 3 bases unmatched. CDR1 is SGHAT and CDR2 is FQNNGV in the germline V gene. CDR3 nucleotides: TGTGCCAGCAGCTTAGAGGGTAGCGGGGGCTACAATGAGCAGTTCTTC. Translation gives CASSLEGSGGYNEQFF. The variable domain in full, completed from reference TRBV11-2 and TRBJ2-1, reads EAGVAQSPRYKIIEKRQSVAFWCNPISGHATLYWYQQILGQGPKLLIQFQNNGVVDDSQLPKDRFSAERLKGVDSTLKIQPAKLEDSAVYLCASSLEGSGGYNEQFFGPGTRLTVL.

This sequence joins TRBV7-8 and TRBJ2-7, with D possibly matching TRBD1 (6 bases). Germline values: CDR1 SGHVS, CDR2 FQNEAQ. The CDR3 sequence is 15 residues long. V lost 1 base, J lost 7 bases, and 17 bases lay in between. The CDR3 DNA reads TGTGCCAGCAGCTTAGGGGCAGGGGCCGGGGTGGAGCAGTACTTC. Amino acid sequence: CASSLGAGAGVEQYF.

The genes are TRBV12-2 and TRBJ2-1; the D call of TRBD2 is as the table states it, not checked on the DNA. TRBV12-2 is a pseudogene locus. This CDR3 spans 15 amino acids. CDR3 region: CASRLAWRGGREQFF. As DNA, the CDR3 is TGTGCAAGTCGCTTAGCGTGGCGGGGGGGCCGAGAGCAGTTCTTC.

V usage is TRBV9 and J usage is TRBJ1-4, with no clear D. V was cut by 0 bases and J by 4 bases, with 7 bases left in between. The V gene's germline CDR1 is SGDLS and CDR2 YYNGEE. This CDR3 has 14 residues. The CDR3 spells CASSVGVVNEKLFF. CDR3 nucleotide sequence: TGTGCCAGCAGCGTAGGCGTCGTTAATGAAAAACTGTTTTTT.

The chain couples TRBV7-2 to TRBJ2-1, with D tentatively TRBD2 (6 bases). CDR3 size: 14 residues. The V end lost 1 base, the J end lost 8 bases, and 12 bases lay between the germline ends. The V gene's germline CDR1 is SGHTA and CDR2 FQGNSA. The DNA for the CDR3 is TGTGCCAGCAGCTTAGTGGGAGGCCCGGATGAGCAGTTCTTC. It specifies CASSLVGGPDEQFF.

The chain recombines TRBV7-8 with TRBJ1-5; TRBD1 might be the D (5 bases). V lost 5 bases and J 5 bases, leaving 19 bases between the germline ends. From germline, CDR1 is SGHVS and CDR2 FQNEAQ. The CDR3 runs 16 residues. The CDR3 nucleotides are TGTGCCAGCAGCGGGGCGGTGGCCGTTGGCTATCAGCCCCAGCATTTT. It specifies CASSGAVAVGYQPQHF.

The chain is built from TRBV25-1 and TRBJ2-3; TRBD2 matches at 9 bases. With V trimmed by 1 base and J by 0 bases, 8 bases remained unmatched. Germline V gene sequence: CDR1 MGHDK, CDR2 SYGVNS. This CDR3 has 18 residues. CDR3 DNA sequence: TGTGCCAGCAGTGAATCGGGGCGGACTAGCGCTAGCACAGATACGCAGTATTTT. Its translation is CASSESGRTSASTDTQYF.

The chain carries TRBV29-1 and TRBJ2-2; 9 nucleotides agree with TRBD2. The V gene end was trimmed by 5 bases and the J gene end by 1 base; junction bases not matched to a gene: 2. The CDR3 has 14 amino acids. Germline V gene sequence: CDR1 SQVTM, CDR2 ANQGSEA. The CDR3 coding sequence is TGCAGCGTTAAGCGGGGGGTGAACACCGGGGAGCTGTTTTTT. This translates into CSVKRGVNTGELFF.

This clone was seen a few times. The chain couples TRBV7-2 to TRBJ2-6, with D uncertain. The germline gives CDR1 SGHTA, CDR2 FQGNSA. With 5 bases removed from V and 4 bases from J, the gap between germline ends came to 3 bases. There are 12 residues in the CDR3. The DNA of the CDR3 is TGTGCCAGCAGCCTAGGGGCCAACGTCCTGACTTTC. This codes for CASSLGANVLTF.

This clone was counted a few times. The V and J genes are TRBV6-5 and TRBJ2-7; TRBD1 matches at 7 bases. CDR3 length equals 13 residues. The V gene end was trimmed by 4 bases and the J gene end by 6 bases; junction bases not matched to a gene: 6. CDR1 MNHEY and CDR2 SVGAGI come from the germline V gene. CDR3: CASSSRNRGEQYV. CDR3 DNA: TGTGCCAGCAGTTCTCGGAACAGGGGCGAGCAGTACGTC.